These 14 T cell receptor beta chains were all obtained from the same sample, sequenced in a study of human T cells and chemical hapten exposure (dated by TCRdb to the early 2020s). Libraries came from RACE. Sequencing was performed on a NextSeq 500. TCRdb took the public reads, trimmed them with fastp at Q25, ran MiXCR for clone calling and kept in-frame beta chains. All rows with the same CDR3 protein become a single entry with the most common DNA and genes. This sample has about 70,000 distinct CDR3 sequences in its table, and 9.8% of those were observed once. The ten largest account for over 3% of the sample. The time point label of this sample denotes: patch test 1, 2 weeks after DPC sensitization. Read against the paper, the sample's treatment or condition label means: therapeutic diphenylcyclopropenone sensitization with weekly scalp DPC. This specimen consisted of whole blood, obtained in connection with sensitization to the hapten diphenylcyclopropenone (DPC). These receptors were obtained from a woman in her thirties or forties with alopecia areata. Some clones in this sample may be carry-over from other donors' samples.

The V gene is TRBV11-2, the J gene TRBJ2-3, with D tentatively TRBD2 (6 bases). CDR1 is SGHAT and CDR2 is FQNNGV in the germline V gene. V dropped 5 bases and J dropped 6 bases, with 18 bases sitting between them. The CDR3 totals 15 residues. The DNA of the CDR3 is TGTGCCAGCAGCCCCGGGACTTTACTACTGGATACGCAGTATTTT. As protein: CASSPGTLLLDTQYF. The full variable domain, its missing parts supplied by reference TRBV11-2 and TRBJ2-3, is EAGVAQSPRYKIIEKRQSVAFWCNPISGHATLYWYQQILGQGPKLLIQFQNNGVVDDSQLPKDRFSAERLKGVDSTLKIQPAKLEDSAVYLCASSPGTLLLDTQYFGPGTRLTVL.

In its sample, this clonotype was seen once. A much larger clone is a single base away; this may be a read error. The CDR3 here is CSVKRGYEQYF. DNA for the CDR3: TGCAGTGTCAAGAGGGGGTACGAGCAGTACTTC. This rearrangement joins TRBV20-1 to TRBJ2-7, with D maybe TRBD1 (6 bases). Germline V gene data show CDR1 as DFQATT and CDR2 as SNEGSKA (reference sequence). V lost 7 bases to trimming and J lost 4 bases, with 11 bases between them. The CDR3 consists of 11 residues.

This clonotype showed up many times. The chain joins TRBV21-1 to TRBJ1-6. TRBV21-1 is a pseudogene. The CDR3 covers 17 residues. DNA for the CDR3: TGTGCCAGCAGCTCTCCCACGGGGAGTCGCCATAATTCACCCCTCCACTTT. Its protein is CASSSPTGSRHNSPLHF.

This clonotype was counted at least ten times. V gene TRBV28 combines with J gene TRBJ1-2; no firm D call. There are 12 residues in the CDR3. V was cut by 5 bases and J by 6 bases, with 10 bases left in between. Germline V gives CDR1 MDHEN, CDR2 SYDVKM. Written as DNA, the CDR3 is TGTGCCAGCAGTCTCCTTGGAGATGGCTACACCTTC. The encoded protein is CASSLLGDGYTF.

This clonotype has more than one count but fewer than ten. This rearrangement joins TRBV4-3 to TRBJ2-3; D gene uncertain. This CDR3 is built from 17 residues. Germline V lookup: CDR1 LGHNA, CDR2 YSLEER. V was pared by 0 bases and J by 2 bases, with 15 bases between. The CDR3 reads CASSQDLQSTDTDTQYF. Here the CDR3 DNA reads TGCGCCAGCAGCCAAGATTTGCAGTCGACGGACACAGATACGCAGTATTTT.

This clonotype was picked up one time. This clone may be a read error of a much larger clone one base away. The chain employs TRBV20-1 and TRBJ2-7; D remains unclear. Germline CDR1 and CDR2: DFQATT and SNEGSKA (reference sequence). This CDR3 has 13 amino acids. The CDR3 DNA is TGCAGTGCTAGAGATGTAATCTCCAACGAGCAGTACTTC. Translating gives CSARDVISNEQYF.

This clonotype was counted at least ten times. This chain uses TRBV5-1 with TRBJ2-5; D may match TRBD1 or TRBD2 (6 bases each). This CDR3 comprises 17 residues. Germline CDR1 is SGHRS and CDR2 is YFSETQ. Trimming cost V 0 bases and J 5 bases, with 20 bases left between them. This CDR3 reads CASSLVGLGGLTETQYF. The CDR3 DNA reads as TGCGCCAGCAGCTTGGTAGGATTAGGGGGGTTGACGGAGACCCAGTACTTC.

The sample holds a few counts of this clonotype. This rearrangement joins TRBV12-3 or TRBV12-4 to TRBJ1-1, with D unclear. This CDR3 comprises 13 residues. Trimming shortened V by 6 bases and J by 6 bases, and 14 bases separated the two germline ends. In DNA form, the CDR3 reads TGTGCCAGCAGACTAGAGGTCCGTTCTGAAGCTTTCTTT. It codes for CASRLEVRSEAFF.

This clonotype showed up many times. This chain links TRBV3-1 with TRBJ1-2, with D tentatively TRBD1 (5 bases). Germline CDR1 LGHDT, CDR2 YNNKEL (reference sequence). This CDR3 contains 14 residues. Trimming took 1 base from V and 5 from J, leaving 11 bases between them. CDR3 protein: CASSQAAREYGYTF. In nucleotides, the CDR3 is TGTGCCAGCAGCCAAGCGGCCAGGGAGTATGGCTACACCTTC.

The chain has TRBV9 and TRBJ2-6; 9 positions match TRBD1. V shed 3 bases and J 2 bases; nucleotides not matched to a gene: 3. This CDR3 contains 16 residues. Germline CDR1 and CDR2: SGDLS and YYNGEE. As DNA, the CDR3 is TGTGCCAGCAGCGGTACAGGGGGCACTGGGGCCAACGTCCTGACTTTC. It is translated as CASSGTGGTGANVLTF.

The CDR3, as DNA: TGTGCTAGTGGTCCCTCCTTAACATTCCTACGGTACGAGCAGTACTTC. Translation: CASGPSLTFLRYEQYF. The V call is TRBV12-5, the J call TRBJ2-7; unclear D gene. The V and J ends lost 5 bases and 4 bases respectively, with 21 bases between them. This CDR3 region has 16 residues. CDR1 and CDR2 from the germline V gene are LGHNT and FRNRAP.

The V and J genes are TRBV6-2 or TRBV6-3 and TRBJ2-7; weak D call: TRBD2 (6 bases). Per germline, CDR1 MNHEY and CDR2 SVGEGT. This CDR3 comprises 13 residues. The germline V and J ends were trimmed by 7 bases and 2 bases, with 12 bases remaining between them. The CDR3 reads CASTPSGAYEQYF. In DNA form, the CDR3 reads TGTGCCAGCACCCCGTCGGGGGCCTACGAGCAGTACTTC.

This clonotype appeared many times. J is TRBJ2-5 and V is TRBV29-1, with D perhaps given as TRBD1 or TRBD2 (5 bases each). The germline CDR1 and CDR2 sequences are SQVTM and ANQGSEA. The CDR3 consists of 12 residues. V was cut by 5 bases and J by 2 bases, with 9 bases left in between. CDR3 in amino acids: CSVFWGQETQYF. The CDR3 coding sequence is TGCAGCGTTTTTTGGGGGCAAGAGACCCAGTACTTC.

At least ten counts were recorded for this clonotype. The rearrangement uses TRBV19 and TRBJ1-4; D is possibly TRBD1 (6 bases). Germline V gene lookup returns CDR1 LNHDA and CDR2 SQIVND (reference sequence). The CDR3 extends over 16 amino acids. The V gene lost 3 bases and the J gene lost 2 bases, with 13 bases spanning the gap. The DNA of the CDR3 is TGTGCCAGTAGTATTCGAGGGGGAGTGACTAATGAAAAACTGTTTTTT. The encoded protein is CASSIRGGVTNEKLFF.